These 2 T cell receptor beta chains share one sample of origin, sequenced in a study of shared clonotypes between healthy human individuals. The method was immunoSEQ multiplex PCR; TCRdb's version includes in-frame clones alone and lacks a portion of them. This table holds around 1 million clones, approximately 80% found once. Sample: memory CD4+ T cells sorted from blood. Subset here: CD45RA-negative fraction. The receptors here all came from a man between 18 and 29 years old in good health.

This chain uses TRBV15 with TRBJ2-1; TRBD2 agrees at 15 bases. The CDR3 consists of 15 residues. The V gene end was trimmed by 5 bases and the J gene end by 8 bases; junction bases not matched to a gene: 4. Germline V gene sequence: CDR1 LNHNV, CDR2 YYDKDF (reference sequence). In DNA, the CDR3 is TGTGCCACCAGCCGGGGACTAGCGGGAGGCTATGAGCAGTTCTTC. Encoded protein: CATSRGLAGGYEQFF.

This chain links TRBV2 with TRBJ1-2; possibly TRBD1 for D (6 bases). CDR3 length: 12 residues. The germline gives CDR1 SNHLY, CDR2 FYNNEI. V shed 4 bases and J shed 8 bases, with 11 bases lying between them. For the CDR3, the DNA is TGTGCCAGCAGTGCCCAGGGGCGGGGCTACACCTTC. As protein: CASSAQGRGYTF.